This T cell receptor (beta chain) was captured in a study of blood T cell repertoires in COVID-19. Study overall: Sites in the United States, Italy and Spain provided acute and convalescent COVID-19 samples. From T cells, B-cell-depleted T cells, or PBMCs came the material, which was cDNA or gDNA.

Generated by immunoSEQ multiplex PCR, the TCRdb table keeps only in-frame clones and is missing some. This table has 150,000 to 200,000 clones, 85% to 90% appearing once. CDR1 and CDR2 (germline): LGHDT, YNNKEL (reference sequence). J was trimmed by 6 bases and V by 5 bases; bases with no gene match: 5. CDR3 length equals 14 residues. The clonotype comes from a human donor in a cohort sampled during active COVID-19. The chain couples TRBV3-1 (or the pseudogene TRBV3-2) to TRBJ2-2; 8 positions agree with TRBD1. The sequenced sample was peripheral blood. Here the CDR3 DNA reads TGTGCCAGCAGCTTCACAGGGGGGCCCGGGGAGCTGTTTTTT. Amino acid sequence: CASSFTGGPGELFF.